Each of the 13 T cell receptor beta chains below was sequenced from the same sample in a study of cytomegalovirus exposure and HLA in healthy donors. This PCR relied on a set of 60 Vbeta primers and 13 Jbeta primers. TCRdb keeps only in-frame clones here, not all; method: immunoSEQ multiplex PCR. The sample has approximately 220,000 clones; roughly 87% are singletons. The source material was PBMCs. Receptors were obtained from a man in his forties in good health and CMV-seropositive.

This clone was seen only a few times. This chain uses TRBV6-1 with TRBJ1-5, with no clear D. The CDR3 is 13 amino acids. Germline V CDR1 and CDR2: MNHNS, SASEGT. Trimming pared 4 bases from V and 7 bases from J, leaving 11 bases between. CDR3 region: CASSVDDIQPQHF. In nucleotides, the CDR3 is TGTGCCAGCAGTGTAGATGATATACAGCCCCAGCATTTT.

The chain has TRBV29-1 and TRBJ1-2; tentatively, D is TRBD1 (6 bases). The V end lost 0 bases, the J end lost 1 base, and 12 bases lay between the germline ends. Germline values: CDR1 SQVTM, CDR2 ANQGSEA. The CDR3 is made up of 15 amino acids. CDR3 DNA: TGCAGCGTTGAAGATCCACAGGGTCATAACTATGGCTACACCTTC. Its translation: CSVEDPQGHNYGYTF.

The table lists this clone with a count of one. The rearrangement uses TRBV19 and TRBJ2-3; 13 nucleotides agree with TRBD2. Unmatched junction bases numbered 4, after V lost 6 bases and J lost 4 bases. This CDR3 spans 15 amino acids. The germline gives CDR1 LNHDA, CDR2 SQIVND (reference sequence). CDR3 coding DNA: TGTGCCAGTAGCGGACTAGCGGGAGTCGCAGATACGCAGTATTTT. This sequence encodes CASSGLAGVADTQYF.

The chain combines TRBV5-1 with TRBJ2-1, with 15 positions matching TRBD2. Trimming at V came to 0 bases and at J to 5 bases, leaving 0 bases not matched to a gene. The CDR3 runs to 16 residues. Looked up from germline, CDR1 is SGHRS and CDR2 is YFSETQ. CDR3 loop: CASSLGTSGRDNEQFF. The DNA for the CDR3 is TGCGCCAGCAGCTTGGGGACTAGCGGGAGGGACAATGAGCAGTTCTTC.

The DNA of the CDR3 is TGTGCCAGTAGACCAGACGCGGCCAAAGCTTTCTTT. This encodes CASRPDAAKAFF. The chain employs TRBV19 and TRBJ1-1, with D unresolved. The CDR3 contains 12 residues. The ends were cut back, 6 bases at V and 9 bases at J, with 14 bases in the middle. CDR1 and CDR2 (germline): LNHDA, SQIVND (reference sequence).

The chain combines TRBV30 with TRBJ2-1; perhaps TRBD2 as D (5 bases). The CDR3 has 13 amino acids. CDR1 is GTSNPN, CDR2 SVGIG, per germline (reference sequence). Between the trimmed V and J ends, which lost 3 bases and 8 bases, there was a span of 14 bases. CDR3 region: CAWRLPGFDEQFF. The CDR3 coding sequence is TGTGCCTGGAGACTCCCGGGGTTCGATGAGCAGTTCTTC.

V is TRBV29-1 and J is TRBJ1-1; tentatively, D is TRBD1 (5 bases). The CDR3 consists of 12 residues. Trimming cost V 7 bases and J 3 bases, with 12 bases left between them. Germline V lookup: CDR1 SQVTM, CDR2 ANQGSEA. CDR3 amino acids: CSATQTDTEAFF. CDR3 coding DNA: TGCAGCGCCACCCAGACAGACACTGAAGCTTTCTTT.

The chain employs TRBV6-6 and TRBJ1-5, with 10 bases that match TRBD1. The CDR3 has 15 amino acids. V trimming: 6 bases; J trimming: 2 bases; junction bases outside the gene matches: 4. The germline gives CDR1 MNHNY, CDR2 SVGAGI (reference sequence). CDR3 loop: CASRTGGGGNQPQHF. Written as DNA, the CDR3 is TGTGCCAGCAGGACAGGGGGCGGCGGCAATCAGCCCCAGCATTTT.

The chain has TRBV27 and TRBJ2-7; perhaps TRBD2 as D (5 bases). V dropped 3 bases and J dropped 4 bases, with 13 bases sitting between them. CDR1 is MNHEY, CDR2 SMNVEV, per germline (reference sequence). This CDR3 has 14 amino acids. The CDR3 DNA is TGTGCCAGCAGTTTCGGTGGAGAGGGTTACGAGCAGTACGTC. This gives the protein CASSFGGEGYEQYV.

Notes on this clone: This sample also contains other DNA sequences that code for the same CDR3. The chain employs TRBV25-1 and TRBJ1-2; 7 nucleotides agree with TRBD1. Per the germline V gene, CDR1 is MGHDK and CDR2 is SYGVNS. The CDR3 contains 13 residues. The V gene end was trimmed by 6 bases and the J gene end by 4 bases; junction bases not matched to a gene: 5. The CDR3 bases are TGTGCCAGCAGCAGGGACAGACTCTATGGCTACACCTTC. Translating it yields CASSRDRLYGYTF.

The V gene is TRBV5-4, the J gene TRBJ2-3, with 7 bases aligning to TRBD1. The CDR3 is 14 amino acids. The trim removed 3 bases at V and 3 bases at J, leaving 4 bases unmatched. Per germline, CDR1 SGHNT and CDR2 YYREEE (reference sequence). The DNA of the CDR3 is TGTGCCAGCAGCTCCGACAGGGCGACAGATACGCAGTATTTT. Protein: CASSSDRATDTQYF.

This clone has more than one count but fewer than ten. The chain employs TRBV19 and TRBJ1-5; no firm D call. V lost 1 base and J 7 bases, leaving 11 bases between the germline ends. This CDR3 is built from 14 residues. Germline CDR1 LNHDA, CDR2 SQIVND (reference sequence). The CDR3: CASSIGLGGQPQHF. The CDR3 nucleotides are TGTGCCAGTAGTATAGGGCTAGGAGGACAGCCCCAGCATTTT.

With respect to this clone: The same CDR3 arises from other DNA sequences in this sample as well. The chain joins TRBV27 to TRBJ2-1; possible D gene TRBD2, 6 bases. Germline V lookup: CDR1 MNHEY, CDR2 SMNVEV (reference sequence). V lost 2 bases and J 7 bases, leaving 6 bases between the germline ends. This CDR3 comprises 12 residues. Here the CDR3 DNA reads TGTGCCAGCAGTTTAGGGAGGAATGAGCAGTTCTTC. Translating gives CASSLGRNEQFF.